This record looks at one T cell receptor beta chain sequence and its context. How the authors handled the data: Reference gene primer amplification in the assay estimated nucleated cell counts. Sequenced by immunoSEQ multiplex PCR; TCRdb stores in-frame clones only, minus some. The V and J calls and clone size were taken over from that table, and D and trimming were inferred from the DNA. The sample lists a few hundred thousand clones; over 70% were seen once. This specimen comes from a study of blood T cell repertoires in COVID-19. Study-level information: COVID-19 samples, acute and convalescent, were from the United States, Italy and Spain. Sources were T cells, B-cell-depleted T cells, or PBMCs; the material itself was cDNA or gDNA.

Trimming pared 4 bases from V and 5 bases from J, leaving 11 bases between. The V gene's germline CDR1 is SGHDN and CDR2 FVKESK. The CDR3 runs 13 residues. The genes are TRBV14 and TRBJ1-2; D uncertain. This sequence was found in a woman in her 70s with acute or convalescent COVID-19. Material for sequencing was peripheral blood. CDR3 sequence: CASSPALRYGYTF. CDR3 bases: TGTGCCAGCAGCCCAGCGCTACGGTATGGCTACACCTTC.